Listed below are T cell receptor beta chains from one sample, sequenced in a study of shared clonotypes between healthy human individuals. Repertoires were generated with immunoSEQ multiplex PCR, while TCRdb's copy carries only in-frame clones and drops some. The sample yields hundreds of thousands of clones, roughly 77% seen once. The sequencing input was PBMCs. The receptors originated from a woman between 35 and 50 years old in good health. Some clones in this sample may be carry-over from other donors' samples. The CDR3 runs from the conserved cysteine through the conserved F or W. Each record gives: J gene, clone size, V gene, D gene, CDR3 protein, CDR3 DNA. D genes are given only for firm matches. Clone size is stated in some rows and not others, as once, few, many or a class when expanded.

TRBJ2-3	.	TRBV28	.	CASSPTLSSTDTQYF	TGTGCCAGCAGTCCTACCTTATCTAGCACAGATACGCAGTATTTT
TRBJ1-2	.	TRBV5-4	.	CASSANRVRFYGYTF	TGTGCCAGCAGCGCGAACAGGGTCCGATTCTATGGCTACACCTTC
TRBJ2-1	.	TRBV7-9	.	CASTKAGHNEQFF	TGTGCCAGCACCAAAGCGGGCCACAATGAGCAGTTCTTC
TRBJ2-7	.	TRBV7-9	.	CASIDQGTAYEQYF	TGTGCCAGCATCGATCAGGGGACCGCCTACGAGCAGTACTTC
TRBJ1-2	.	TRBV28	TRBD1	CASKPAGQGEIYGYTF	TGTGCCAGCAAGCCGGCGGGACAGGGGGAAATCTATGGCTACACCTTC
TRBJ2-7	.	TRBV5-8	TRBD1	CASGDRRYEQYF	TGTGCCAGCGGGGACAGGAGGTACGAGCAGTACTTC
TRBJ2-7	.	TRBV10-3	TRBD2	CAISDKGTSGSYEQYF	TGTGCCATCAGTGATAAAGGGACTAGCGGGAGCTACGAGCAGTACTTC
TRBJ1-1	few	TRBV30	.	CAWSVGRNTEAFF	TGTGCCTGGAGTGTTGGGAGGAACACTGAAGCTTTCTTT
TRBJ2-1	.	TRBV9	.	CASSVEGWNEQFF	TGTGCCAGCAGCGTAGAGGGCTGGAATGAGCAGTTCTTC
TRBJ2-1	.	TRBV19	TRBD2	CASSIDQASGRGNEQFF	TGTGCCAGTAGTATAGATCAGGCTAGCGGGAGAGGCAATGAGCAGTTCTTC
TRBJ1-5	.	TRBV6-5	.	CASSYDRYQPQHF	TGTGCCAGCAGTTACGACAGATACCAGCCCCAGCATTTT
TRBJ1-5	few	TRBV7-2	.	CASSLAGVSNQPQHF	TGTGCCAGCAGCTTAGCGGGAGTTAGCAATCAGCCCCAGCATTTT
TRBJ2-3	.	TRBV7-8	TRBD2	CASSLWGTSSTDTQYF	TGTGCCAGCAGCTTATGGGGGACTAGCAGCACAGATACGCAGTATTTT
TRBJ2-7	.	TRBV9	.	CASSVERISYEQYF	TGTGCCAGCAGCGTAGAACGGATTTCCTACGAGCAGTACTTC
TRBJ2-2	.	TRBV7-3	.	CASSPLGYTGELFF	TGTGCCAGCAGCCCACTGGGGTACACCGGGGAGCTGTTTTTT
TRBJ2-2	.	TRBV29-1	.	CSVELAATNTGELFF	TGCAGCGTTGAATTAGCGGCTACGAACACCGGGGAGCTGTTTTTT
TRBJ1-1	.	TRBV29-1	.	CSVEHHGTEAFF	TGCAGCGTTGAGCACCACGGCACTGAAGCTTTCTTT
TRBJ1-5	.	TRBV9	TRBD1	CASSAGTAVNQPQHF	TGTGCCAGCAGCGCCGGGACAGCGGTCAATCAGCCCCAGCATTTT
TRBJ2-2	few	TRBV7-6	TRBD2	CASSLGGLAGGRSGELFF	TGTGCCAGCAGCTTAGGGGGACTAGCGGGAGGCAGGTCCGGGGAGCTGTTTTTT
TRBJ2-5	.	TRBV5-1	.	CASSPEGGTGETQYF	TGCGCCAGCAGCCCGGAGGGCGGGACCGGGGAGACCCAGTACTTC
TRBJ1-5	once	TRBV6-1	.	CASSGSQPQHF	TGTGCCAGTTCGGGGAGCCAGCCCCAGCATTTT
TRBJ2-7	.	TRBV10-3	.	CATTGSSYEQYF	TGTGCCACCACGGGGAGCTCCTACGAGCAGTACTTC
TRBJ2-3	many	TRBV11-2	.	CASSLYSGTDTQYF	TGTGCCAGCAGCTTATATTCCGGCACAGATACGCAGTATTTT
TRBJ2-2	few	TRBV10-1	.	CASSPKANTGELFF	TGCGCCAGCAGTCCGAAAGCGAACACCGGGGAGCTGTTTTTT
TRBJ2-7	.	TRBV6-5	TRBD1	CASSKDRGPHEQYF	TGTGCCAGCAGTAAGGACAGGGGTCCCCACGAGCAGTACTTC
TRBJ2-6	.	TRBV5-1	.	CASSSGGSGANVLTF	TGCGCCAGCAGCTCTGGGGGCTCTGGGGCCAACGTCCTGACTTTC
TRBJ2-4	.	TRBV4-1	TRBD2	CASSPGLAGTVIAKNIQYF	TGCGCCAGCAGCCCGGGACTAGCGGGGACTGTAATAGCCAAAAACATTCAGTACTTC
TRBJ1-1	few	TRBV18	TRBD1	CASSPTSTGGLEAFF	TGTGCCAGCTCACCAACGTCGACAGGGGGACTTGAAGCTTTCTTT
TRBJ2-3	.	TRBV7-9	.	CASSLVDTQYF	TGTGCCAGCAGCTTGGTGGATACGCAGTATTTT
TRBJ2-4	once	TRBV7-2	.	CASSLSPWGAKNIQYF	TGTGCCAGCAGCTTATCTCCGTGGGGGGCCAAAAACATTCAGTACTTC
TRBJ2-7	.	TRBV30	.	CAWSVRGPAYEQYF	TGTGCCTGGAGTGTAAGGGGCCCCGCCTACGAGCAGTACTTC
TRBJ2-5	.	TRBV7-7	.	CASSLGLGWETQYF	TGTGCCAGCAGCTTAGGACTTGGATGGGAGACCCAGTACTTC
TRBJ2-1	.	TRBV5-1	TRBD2	CASSLAPSGIVYNEQFF	TGCGCCAGCAGCTTGGCCCCTAGCGGGATTGTCTACAATGAGCAGTTCTTC
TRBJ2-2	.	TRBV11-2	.	CASMRDPNTGELFF	TGTGCCAGCATGCGGGACCCGAACACCGGGGAGCTGTTTTTT
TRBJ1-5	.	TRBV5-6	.	CAGSNIRGNNQPQHF	TGTGCCGGATCCAACATTAGGGGAAACAATCAGCCCCAGCATTTT